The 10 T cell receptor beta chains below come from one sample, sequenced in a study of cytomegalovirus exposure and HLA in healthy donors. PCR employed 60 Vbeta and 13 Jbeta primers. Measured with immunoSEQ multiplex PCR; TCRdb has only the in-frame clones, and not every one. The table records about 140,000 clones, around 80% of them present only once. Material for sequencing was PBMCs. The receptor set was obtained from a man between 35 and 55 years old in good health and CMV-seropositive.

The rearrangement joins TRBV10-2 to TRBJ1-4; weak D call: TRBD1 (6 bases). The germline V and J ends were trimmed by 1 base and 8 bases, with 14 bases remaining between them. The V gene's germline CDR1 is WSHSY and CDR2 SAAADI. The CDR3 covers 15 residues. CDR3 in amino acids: CASSELWGPGEKLFF. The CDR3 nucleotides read TGCGCCAGCAGTGAGTTATGGGGGCCAGGGGAAAAACTGTTTTTT.

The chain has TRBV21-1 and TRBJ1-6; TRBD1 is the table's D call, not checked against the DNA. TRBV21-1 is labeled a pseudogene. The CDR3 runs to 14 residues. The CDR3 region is CASTGHAYNSPLHF. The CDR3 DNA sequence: TGTGCCAGCACCGGACATGCTTATAATTCACCCCTCCACTTT.

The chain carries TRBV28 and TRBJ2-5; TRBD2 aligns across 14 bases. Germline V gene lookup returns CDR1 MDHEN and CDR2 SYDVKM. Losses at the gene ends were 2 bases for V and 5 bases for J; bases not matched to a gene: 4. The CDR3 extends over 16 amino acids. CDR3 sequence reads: CASSLPRTSGRETQYF. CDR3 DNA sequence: TGTGCCAGCAGTTTACCTCGGACTAGCGGGAGGGAGACCCAGTACTTC.

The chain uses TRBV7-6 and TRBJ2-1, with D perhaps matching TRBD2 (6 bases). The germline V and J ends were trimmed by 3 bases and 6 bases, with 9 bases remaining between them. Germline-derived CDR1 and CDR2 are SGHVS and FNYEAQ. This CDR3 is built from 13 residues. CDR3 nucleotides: TGTGCCAGCAGCTTCTATAGCGGCAATGAGCAGTTCTTC. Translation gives CASSFYSGNEQFF. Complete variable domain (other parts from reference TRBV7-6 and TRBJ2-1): GAGVSQSPRYKVTKRGQDVALRCDPISGHVSLYWYRQALGQGPEFLTYFNYEAQQDKSGLPNDRFSAERPEGSISTLTIQRTEQRDSAMYRCASSFYSGNEQFFGPGTRLTVL.

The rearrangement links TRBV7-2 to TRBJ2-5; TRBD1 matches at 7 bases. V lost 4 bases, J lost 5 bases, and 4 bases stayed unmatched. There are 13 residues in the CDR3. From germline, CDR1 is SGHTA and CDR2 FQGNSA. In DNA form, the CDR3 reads TGTGCCAGCAGCTGGGACAGATTGGAGACCCAGTACTTC. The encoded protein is CASSWDRLETQYF.

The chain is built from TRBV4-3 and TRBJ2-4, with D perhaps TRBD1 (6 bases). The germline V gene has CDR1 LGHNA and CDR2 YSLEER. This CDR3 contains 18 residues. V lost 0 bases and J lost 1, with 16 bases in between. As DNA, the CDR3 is TGCGCCAGCAGCCAAGAGAGGTCCAGGGGAGAGGCCAAAAACATTCAGTACTTC. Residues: CASSQERSRGEAKNIQYF.

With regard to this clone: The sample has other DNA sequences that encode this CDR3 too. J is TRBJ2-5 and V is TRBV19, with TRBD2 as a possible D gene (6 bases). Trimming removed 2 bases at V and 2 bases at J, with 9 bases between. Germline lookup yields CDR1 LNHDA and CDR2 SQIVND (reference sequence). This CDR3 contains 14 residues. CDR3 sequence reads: CASSIRGGQETQYF. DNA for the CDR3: TGTGCCAGTAGTATACGGGGAGGTCAAGAGACCCAGTACTTC.

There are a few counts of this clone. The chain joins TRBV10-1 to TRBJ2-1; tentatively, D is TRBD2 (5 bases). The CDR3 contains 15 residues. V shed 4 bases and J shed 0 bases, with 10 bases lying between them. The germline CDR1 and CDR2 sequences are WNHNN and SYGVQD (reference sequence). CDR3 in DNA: TGCGCCAGCAGTGGAGCGGCCTACTCCTACAATGAGCAGTTCTTC. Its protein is CASSGAAYSYNEQFF.

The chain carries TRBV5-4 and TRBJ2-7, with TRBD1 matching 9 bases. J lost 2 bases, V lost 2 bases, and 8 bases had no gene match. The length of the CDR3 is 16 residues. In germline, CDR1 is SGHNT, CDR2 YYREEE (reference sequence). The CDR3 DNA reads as TGTGCCAGCAGCTTCGATGTGGGACAGGGTCCCTACGAGCAGTACTTC. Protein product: CASSFDVGQGPYEQYF.

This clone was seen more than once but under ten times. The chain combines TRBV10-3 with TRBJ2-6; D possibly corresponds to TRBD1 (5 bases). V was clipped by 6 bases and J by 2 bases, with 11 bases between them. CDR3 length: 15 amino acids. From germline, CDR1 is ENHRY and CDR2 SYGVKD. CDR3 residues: CAISPQAAGANVLTF. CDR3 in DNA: TGTGCCATCAGCCCACAGGCGGCTGGGGCCAACGTCCTGACTTTC.